Following are 10 T cell receptor beta chains from one sample sequenced in a study of radiation and T cells in renal cell carcinoma. Time point defined: blood 4 weeks post-SBRT, at nephrectomy. Treatment denoted: 15 Gy SBRT to primary tumor, nephrectomy 4 weeks later. Libraries were prepared by immunoSEQ multiplex PCR; TCRdb keeps only in-frame clonotypes and omits some of them. Of fewer than 80,000 clones listed, roughly 80% were seen once; the top ten hold about 2.4%. The sample was blood, taken from a patient whose treatment included radiotherapy and nephrectomy. All receptors derive from an older woman with renal cell carcinoma.

This chain joins TRBV6-5 and TRBJ2-7; either TRBD1 or TRBD2 may fit D (7 bases each). Trimming cost V 6 bases and J 0 bases, with 15 bases left between them. From germline, CDR1 is MNHEY and CDR2 SVGAGI. The CDR3 is made up of 15 amino acids. The CDR3 here is CASSPGGVSSYEQYF. For the CDR3, the DNA is TGTGCCAGCAGCCCAGGGGGGGTAAGCTCCTACGAGCAGTACTTC.

The V and J genes are TRBV29-1 and TRBJ2-6, with TRBD2 as a possible D gene (6 bases). The CDR3 spans 15 residues. The V end lost 5 bases, the J end lost 0 bases, and 11 bases lay between the germline ends. Germline CDR1 SQVTM, CDR2 ANQGSEA. CDR3 bases: TGCAGCGTTCAACGGGGGTACTCTGGGGCCAACGTCCTGACTTTC. Protein sequence: CSVQRGYSGANVLTF.

V gene TRBV11-3 combines with J gene TRBJ2-7; D might be TRBD1 (5 bases). The length of the CDR3 is 14 residues. Germline CDR1 is SGHNT and CDR2 is YENEEA. V shed 5 bases and J shed 2 bases, with 13 bases lying between them. The DNA of the CDR3 is TGTGCCAGCAGCCCCCGTGTAGGGGCCTACGAGCAGTACTTC. It is translated as CASSPRVGAYEQYF.

V gene TRBV27 combines with J gene TRBJ1-1; 8 nucleotides align to TRBD1. The V and J ends lost 8 bases and 5 bases, in that order; junction bases with no gene match: 4. The CDR3 is 12 amino acids. The germline V gene has CDR1 MNHEY and CDR2 SMNVEV (reference sequence). The CDR3 sequence: CASQDRGTEAFF. As DNA, the CDR3 is TGTGCCAGCCAAGACAGGGGAACTGAAGCTTTCTTT.

The chain employs TRBV14 and TRBJ1-4; no clear D. Trimming cost V 0 bases and J 8 bases, with 19 bases left between them. CDR3 length: 17 amino acids. Germline V gives CDR1 SGHDN, CDR2 FVKESK. Here the CDR3 reads CASSQDRAEEEGEKLFF. The CDR3 bases are TGTGCCAGCAGCCAAGATCGAGCCGAGGAAGAAGGGGAAAAACTGTTTTTT.

About this clone itself: A junction boundary mismatches the germline segment, possibly from a read error. This CDR3 is also generated by other DNA sequences in the sample. The chain uses TRBV6-5 and TRBJ1-5; 9 nucleotides agree with TRBD1. Per germline, CDR1 MNHEY and CDR2 SVGAGI. The CDR3 runs 15 residues. The CDR3 loop is CASSPTGGSFQPQHF. The CDR3 DNA reads TGCGCCAGCAGCCCCACAGGGGGCTCGTTTCAGCCCCAGCATTTT.

The sample holds one count of this clone. V usage is TRBV4-1 and J usage is TRBJ2-3, with no clear D. Germline CDR1 is MGHRA and CDR2 is YSYEKL. V lost 0 bases to trimming and J lost 6 bases, with 13 bases between them. The CDR3 has 15 residues. CDR3: CASSQDMTLVDTQYF. CDR3 DNA sequence: TGCGCCAGCAGCCAAGATATGACATTGGTGGATACGCAGTATTTT.

Remarks on this clone: Being one base from a much bigger clone, this may be a read error. This sequence joins TRBV7-6 and TRBJ2-1; unclear D gene. The germline V and J ends were trimmed by 3 bases and 4 bases, with 7 bases remaining between them. CDR3 length: 13 amino acids. CDR1 and CDR2 (germline): SGHVS, FNYEAQ. The chain's CDR3 is CASSFQVYNEQFF. The CDR3 bases are TGTGCCAGCAGCTTCCAGGTTTACAATGAGCAGTTCTTC.

The gene calls are TRBV4-1 and TRBJ2-3, with TRBD2 matching 9 bases. The J segment lost 2 bases and the V segment lost 4 bases, leaving 1 base of the junction unmatched. From germline, CDR1 is MGHRA and CDR2 YSYEKL. The CDR3 consists of 14 residues. DNA of the CDR3: TGCGCCAGCAGCCGGACTAGCGACACAGATACGCAGTATTTT. This codes for CASSRTSDTDTQYF.

The chain uses TRBV18 and TRBJ1-4, with D possibly being TRBD1 (6 bases). The V gene lost 1 base and the J gene lost 1 base, with 13 bases spanning the gap. Germline V gene data show CDR1 as KGHSH and CDR2 as LQKENI. The CDR3 runs 17 residues. The CDR3 DNA follows: TGTGCCAGCTCACCACGGCACAGGGAAGGAACTAATGAAAAACTGTTTTTT. Protein sequence: CASSPRHREGTNEKLFF.